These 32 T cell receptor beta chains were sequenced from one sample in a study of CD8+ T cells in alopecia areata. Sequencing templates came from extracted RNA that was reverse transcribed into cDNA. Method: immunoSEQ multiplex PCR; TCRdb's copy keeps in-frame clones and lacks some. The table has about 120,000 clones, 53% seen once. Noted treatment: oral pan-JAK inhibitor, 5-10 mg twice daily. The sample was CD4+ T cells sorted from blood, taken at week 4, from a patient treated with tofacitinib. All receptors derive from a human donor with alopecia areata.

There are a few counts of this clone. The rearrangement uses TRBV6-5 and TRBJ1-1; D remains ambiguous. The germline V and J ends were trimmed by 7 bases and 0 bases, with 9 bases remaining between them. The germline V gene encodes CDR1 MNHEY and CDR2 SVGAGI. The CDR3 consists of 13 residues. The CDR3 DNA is TGTGCCAGCAATCGGCGCGTGAACACTGAAGCTTTCTTT. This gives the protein CASNRRVNTEAFF.

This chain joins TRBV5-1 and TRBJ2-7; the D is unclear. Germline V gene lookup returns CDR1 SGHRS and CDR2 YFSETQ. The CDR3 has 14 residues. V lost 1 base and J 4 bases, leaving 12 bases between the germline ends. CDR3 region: CASSLKGSSYEQYF. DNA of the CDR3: TGCGCCAGCAGCTTGAAGGGTAGCTCTTACGAGCAGTACTTC.

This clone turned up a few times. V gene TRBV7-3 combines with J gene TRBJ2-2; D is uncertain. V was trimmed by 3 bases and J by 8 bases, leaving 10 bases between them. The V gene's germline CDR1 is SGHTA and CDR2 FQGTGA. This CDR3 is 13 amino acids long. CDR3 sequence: CASSLSVGGELFF. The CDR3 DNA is TGTGCCAGCAGCTTGTCGGTTGGTGGGGAGCTGTTTTTT.

This CDR3 reads CASSYSAGNYGYTF. The CDR3 region has the DNA TGTGCCAGCAGTTACTCGGCAGGGAATTATGGCTACACCTTC. The genes are TRBV6-5 and TRBJ1-2, with a tentative D call TRBD1 (5 bases). This CDR3 region has 14 residues. V shed 0 bases and J shed 5 bases, with 10 bases lying between them. Germline CDR1 MNHEY, CDR2 SVGAGI.

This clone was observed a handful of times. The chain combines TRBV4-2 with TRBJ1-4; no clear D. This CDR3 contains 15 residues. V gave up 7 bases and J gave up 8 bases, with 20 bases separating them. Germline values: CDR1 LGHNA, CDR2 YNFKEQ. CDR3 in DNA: TGTGCCAGCAATCCAACCGAGTCCGCCGGGGAAAAACTGTTTTTT. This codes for CASNPTESAGEKLFF.

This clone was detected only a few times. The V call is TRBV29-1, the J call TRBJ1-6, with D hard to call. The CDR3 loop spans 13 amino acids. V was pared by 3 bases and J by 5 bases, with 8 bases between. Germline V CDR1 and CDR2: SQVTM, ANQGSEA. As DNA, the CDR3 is TGCAGCGTTGACGTCGGGGATAATTCACCCCTCCACTTT. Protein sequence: CSVDVGDNSPLHF.

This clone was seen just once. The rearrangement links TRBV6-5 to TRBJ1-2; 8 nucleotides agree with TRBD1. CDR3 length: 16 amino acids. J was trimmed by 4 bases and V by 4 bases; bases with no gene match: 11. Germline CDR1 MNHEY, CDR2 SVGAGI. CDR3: CASSSGQAKSRYGYTF. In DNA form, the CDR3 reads TGTGCCAGCAGTTCGGGACAGGCAAAGTCCCGCTATGGCTACACCTTC.

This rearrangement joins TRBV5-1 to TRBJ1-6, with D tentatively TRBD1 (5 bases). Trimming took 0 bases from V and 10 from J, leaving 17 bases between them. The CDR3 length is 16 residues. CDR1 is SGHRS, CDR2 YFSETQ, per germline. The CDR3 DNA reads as TGCGCCAGCAGCTTGGTAGGAGGGGAAGGAGCCTCACCCCTCCACTTT. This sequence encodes CASSLVGGEGASPLHF.

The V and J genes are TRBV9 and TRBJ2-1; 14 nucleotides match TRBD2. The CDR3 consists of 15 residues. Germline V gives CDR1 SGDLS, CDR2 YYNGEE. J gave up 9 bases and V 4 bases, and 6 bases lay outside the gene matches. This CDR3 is CASSSGLAGAAEQFF. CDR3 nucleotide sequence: TGTGCCAGCAGCTCGGGACTAGCGGGAGCAGCTGAGCAGTTCTTC.

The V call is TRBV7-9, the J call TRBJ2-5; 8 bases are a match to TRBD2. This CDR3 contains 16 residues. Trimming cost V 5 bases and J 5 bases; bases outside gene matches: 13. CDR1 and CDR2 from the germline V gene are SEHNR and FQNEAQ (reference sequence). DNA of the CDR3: TGTGCCAGCAGCATCCATAATAGCGGGATCGGGGAGACCCAGTACTTC. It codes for CASSIHNSGIGETQYF.

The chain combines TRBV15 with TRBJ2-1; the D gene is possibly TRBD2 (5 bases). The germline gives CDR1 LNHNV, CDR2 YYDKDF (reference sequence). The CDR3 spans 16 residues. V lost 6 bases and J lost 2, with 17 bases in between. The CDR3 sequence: CATRPQRTDPYNEQFF. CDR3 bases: TGTGCCACCAGACCTCAGAGGACTGATCCCTACAATGAGCAGTTCTTC.

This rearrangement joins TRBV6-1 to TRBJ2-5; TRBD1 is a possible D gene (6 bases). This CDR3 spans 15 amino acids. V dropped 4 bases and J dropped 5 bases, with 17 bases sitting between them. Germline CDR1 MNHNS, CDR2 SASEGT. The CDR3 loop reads CASSGIDRPWETQYF. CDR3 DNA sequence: TGTGCCAGCAGTGGGATTGACAGGCCTTGGGAGACCCAGTACTTC.

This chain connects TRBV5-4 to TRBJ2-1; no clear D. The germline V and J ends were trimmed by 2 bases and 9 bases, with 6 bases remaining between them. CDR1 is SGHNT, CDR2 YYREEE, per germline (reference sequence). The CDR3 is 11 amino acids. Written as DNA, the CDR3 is TGTGCCAGCAGCTTATGGGGTGAGCAGTTCTTC. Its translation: CASSLWGEQFF.

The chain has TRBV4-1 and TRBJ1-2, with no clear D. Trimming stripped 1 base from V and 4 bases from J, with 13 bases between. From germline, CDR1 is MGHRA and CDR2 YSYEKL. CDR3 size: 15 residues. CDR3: CASSQVFGVGYGYTF. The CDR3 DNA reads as TGCGCCAGCAGCCAAGTTTTCGGGGTTGGCTATGGCTACACCTTC.

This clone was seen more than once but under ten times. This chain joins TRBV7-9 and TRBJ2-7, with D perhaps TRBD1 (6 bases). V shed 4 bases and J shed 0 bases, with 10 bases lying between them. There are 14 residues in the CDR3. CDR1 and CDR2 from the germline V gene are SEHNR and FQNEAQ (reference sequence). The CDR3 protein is CASSSGGSSYEQYF. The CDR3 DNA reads TGTGCCAGCAGCTCTGGGGGCTCCTCCTACGAGCAGTACTTC.

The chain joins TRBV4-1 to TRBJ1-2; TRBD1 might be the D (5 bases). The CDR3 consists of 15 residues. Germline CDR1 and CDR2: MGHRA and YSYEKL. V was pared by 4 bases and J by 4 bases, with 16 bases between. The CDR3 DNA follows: TGCGCCAGCAGCCCTTGGGGGAGGGAGTCCTATGGCTACACCTTC. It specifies CASSPWGRESYGYTF.

The CDR3 is CSGGRENTEAFF. The CDR3 DNA reads TGCAGCGGCGGACGAGAGAACACTGAAGCTTTCTTT. This chain links TRBV29-1 with TRBJ1-1; D unresolved. Germline V gene data show CDR1 as SQVTM and CDR2 as ANQGSEA. This CDR3 has 12 amino acids. The germline V and J ends were trimmed by 7 bases and 1 base, with 10 bases remaining between them.

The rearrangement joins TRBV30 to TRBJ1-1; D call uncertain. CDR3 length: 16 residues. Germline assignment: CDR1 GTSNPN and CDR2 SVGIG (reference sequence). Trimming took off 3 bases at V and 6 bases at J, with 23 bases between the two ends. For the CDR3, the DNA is TGTGCCTGGAGCAAGCTTCTGGCTGGAGCTGGGGCTGAAGCTTTCTTT. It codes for CAWSKLLAGAGAEAFF.

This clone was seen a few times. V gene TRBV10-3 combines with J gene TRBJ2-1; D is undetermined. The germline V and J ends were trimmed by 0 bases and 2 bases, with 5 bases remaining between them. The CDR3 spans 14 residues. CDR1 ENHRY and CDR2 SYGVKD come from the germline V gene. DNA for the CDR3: TGTGCCATCAGTGAGTCTGTCACCTACAATGAGCAGTTCTTC. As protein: CAISESVTYNEQFF.

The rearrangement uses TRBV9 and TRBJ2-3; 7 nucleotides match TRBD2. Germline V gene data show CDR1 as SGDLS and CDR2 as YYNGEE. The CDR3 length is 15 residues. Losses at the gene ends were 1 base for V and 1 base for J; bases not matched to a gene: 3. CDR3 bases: TGTGCCAGCAGCGTACTGGCGGGGGGCACAGATACGCAGTATTTT. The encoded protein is CASSVLAGGTDTQYF.

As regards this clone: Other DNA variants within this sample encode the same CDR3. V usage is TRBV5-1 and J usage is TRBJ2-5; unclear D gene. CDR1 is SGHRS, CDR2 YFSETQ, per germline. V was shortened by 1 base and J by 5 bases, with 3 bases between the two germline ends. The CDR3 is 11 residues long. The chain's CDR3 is CASSLSETQYF. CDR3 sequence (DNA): TGCGCCAGCAGCTTGTCCGAGACCCAGTACTTC.

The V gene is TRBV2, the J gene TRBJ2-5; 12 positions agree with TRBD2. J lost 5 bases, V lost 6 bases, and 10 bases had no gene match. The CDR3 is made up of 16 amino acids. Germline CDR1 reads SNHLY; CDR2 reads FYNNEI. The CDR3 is CASRESGLAGFETQYF. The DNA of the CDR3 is TGTGCCAGCAGGGAGAGCGGACTAGCGGGATTTGAGACCCAGTACTTC.

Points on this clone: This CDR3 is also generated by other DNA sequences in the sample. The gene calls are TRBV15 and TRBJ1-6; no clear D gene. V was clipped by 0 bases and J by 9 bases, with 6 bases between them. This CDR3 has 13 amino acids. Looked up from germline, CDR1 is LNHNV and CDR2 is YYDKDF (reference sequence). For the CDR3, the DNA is TGTGCCACCAGCAGAGATCGTGGTTCACCCCTCCACTTT. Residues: CATSRDRGSPLHF.

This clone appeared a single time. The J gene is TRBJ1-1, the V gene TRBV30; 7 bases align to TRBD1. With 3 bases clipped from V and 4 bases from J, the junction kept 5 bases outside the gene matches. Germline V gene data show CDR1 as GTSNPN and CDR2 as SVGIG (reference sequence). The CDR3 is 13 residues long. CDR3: CAWRRQGGTEAFF. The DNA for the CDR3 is TGTGCCTGGAGGAGACAGGGTGGCACTGAAGCTTTCTTT.

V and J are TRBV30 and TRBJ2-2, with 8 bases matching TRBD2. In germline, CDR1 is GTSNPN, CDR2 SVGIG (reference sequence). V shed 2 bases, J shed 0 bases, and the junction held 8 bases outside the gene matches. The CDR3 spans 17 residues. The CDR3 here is CAWSPLAGYTNTGELFF. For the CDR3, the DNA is TGTGCCTGGAGTCCGCTAGCGGGCTATACGAACACCGGGGAGCTGTTTTTT.

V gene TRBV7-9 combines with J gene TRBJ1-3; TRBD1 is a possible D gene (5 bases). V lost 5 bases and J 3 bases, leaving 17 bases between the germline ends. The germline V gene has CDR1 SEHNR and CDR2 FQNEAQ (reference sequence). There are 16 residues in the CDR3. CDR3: CASSLAGTGIGNTIYF. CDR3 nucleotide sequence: TGTGCCAGCAGCCTGGCCGGGACTGGGATTGGAAACACCATATATTTT.

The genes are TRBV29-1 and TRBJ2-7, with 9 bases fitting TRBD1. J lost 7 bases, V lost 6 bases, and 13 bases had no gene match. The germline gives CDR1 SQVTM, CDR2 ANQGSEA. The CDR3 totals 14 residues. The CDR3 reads CSVGYRGRWHEQYF. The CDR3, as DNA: TGCAGCGTGGGTTACAGGGGGCGGTGGCATGAGCAGTACTTC.

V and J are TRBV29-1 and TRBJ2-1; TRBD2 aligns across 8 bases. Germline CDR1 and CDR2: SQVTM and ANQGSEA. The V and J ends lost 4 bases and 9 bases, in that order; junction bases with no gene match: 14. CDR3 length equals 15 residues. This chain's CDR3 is CSVGLRLARVGEQFF. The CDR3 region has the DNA TGCAGCGTTGGTCTCAGACTAGCGCGGGTCGGTGAGCAGTTCTTC.

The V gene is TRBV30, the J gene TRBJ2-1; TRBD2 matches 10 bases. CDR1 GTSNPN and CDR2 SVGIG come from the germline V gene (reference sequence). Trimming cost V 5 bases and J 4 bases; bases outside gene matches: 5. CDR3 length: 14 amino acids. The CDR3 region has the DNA TGTGCCTGGGTACTAGCGGGATTTTACAATGAGCAGTTCTTC. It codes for CAWVLAGFYNEQFF.

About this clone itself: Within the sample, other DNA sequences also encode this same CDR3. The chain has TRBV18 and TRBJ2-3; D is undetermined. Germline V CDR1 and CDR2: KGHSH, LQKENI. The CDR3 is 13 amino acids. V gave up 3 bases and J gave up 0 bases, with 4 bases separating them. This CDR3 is CASSPPSTDTQYF. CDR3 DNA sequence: TGTGCCAGCTCACCCCCTAGCACAGATACGCAGTATTTT. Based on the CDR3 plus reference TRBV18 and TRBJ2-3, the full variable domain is NAGVMQNPRHLVRRRGQEARLRCSPMKGHSHVYWYRQLPEEGLKFMVYLQKENIIDESGMPKERFSAEFPKEGPSILRIQQVVRGDSAAYFCASSPPSTDTQYFGPGTRLTVL.

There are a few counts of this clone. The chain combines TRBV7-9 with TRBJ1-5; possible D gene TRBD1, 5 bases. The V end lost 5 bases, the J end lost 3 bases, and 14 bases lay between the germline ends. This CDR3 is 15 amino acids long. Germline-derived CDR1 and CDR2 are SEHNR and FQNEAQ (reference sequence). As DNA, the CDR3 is TGTGCCAGCAGCCCCGCCGGGGCACTCAATCAGCCCCAGCATTTT. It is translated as CASSPAGALNQPQHF.

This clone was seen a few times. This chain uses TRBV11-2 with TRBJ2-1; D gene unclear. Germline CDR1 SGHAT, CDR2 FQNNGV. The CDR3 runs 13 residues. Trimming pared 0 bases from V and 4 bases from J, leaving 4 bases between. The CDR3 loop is CASSLDRYNEQFF. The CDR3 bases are TGTGCCAGCAGCTTAGATCGGTACAATGAGCAGTTCTTC.